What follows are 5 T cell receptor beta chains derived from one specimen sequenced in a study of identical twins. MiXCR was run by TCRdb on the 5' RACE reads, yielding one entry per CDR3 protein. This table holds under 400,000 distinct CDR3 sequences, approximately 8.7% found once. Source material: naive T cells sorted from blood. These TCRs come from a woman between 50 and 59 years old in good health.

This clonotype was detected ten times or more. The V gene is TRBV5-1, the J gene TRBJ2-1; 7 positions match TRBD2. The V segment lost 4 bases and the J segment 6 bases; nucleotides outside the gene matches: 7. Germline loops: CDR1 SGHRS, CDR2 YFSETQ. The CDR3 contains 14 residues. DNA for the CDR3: TGCGCCAGCAGCCCCGGACTAGAAGGCAATGAGCAGTTCTTC. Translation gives CASSPGLEGNEQFF.

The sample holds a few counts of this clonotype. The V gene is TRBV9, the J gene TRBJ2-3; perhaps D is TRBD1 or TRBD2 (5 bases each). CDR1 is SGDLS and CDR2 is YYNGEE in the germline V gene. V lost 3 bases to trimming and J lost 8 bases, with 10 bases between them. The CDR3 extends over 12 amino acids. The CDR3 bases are TGTGCCAGCAGCGAGGGGACCTCTACGCAGTATTTT. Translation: CASSEGTSTQYF.

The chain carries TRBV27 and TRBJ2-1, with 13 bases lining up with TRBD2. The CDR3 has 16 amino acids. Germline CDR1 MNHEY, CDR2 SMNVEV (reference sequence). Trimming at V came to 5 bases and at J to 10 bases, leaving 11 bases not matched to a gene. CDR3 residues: CASSLRTSGRTREQFF. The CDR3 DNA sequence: TGTGCCAGCAGTCTCCGGACTAGCGGGAGAACTCGGGAGCAGTTCTTC.

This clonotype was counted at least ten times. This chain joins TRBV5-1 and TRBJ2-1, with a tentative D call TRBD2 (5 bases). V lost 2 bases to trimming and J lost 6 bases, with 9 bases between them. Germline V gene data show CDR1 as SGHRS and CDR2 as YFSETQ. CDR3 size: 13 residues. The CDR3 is CASSLSGSNEQFF. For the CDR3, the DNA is TGCGCCAGCAGCTTAAGCGGCAGCAATGAGCAGTTCTTC. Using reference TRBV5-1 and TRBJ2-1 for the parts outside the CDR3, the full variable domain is KAGVTQTPRYLIKTRGQQVTLSCSPISGHRSVSWYQQTPGQGLQFLFEYFSETQRNKGNFPGRFSGRQFSNSRSEMNVSTLELGDSALYLCASSLSGSNEQFFGPGTRLTVL.

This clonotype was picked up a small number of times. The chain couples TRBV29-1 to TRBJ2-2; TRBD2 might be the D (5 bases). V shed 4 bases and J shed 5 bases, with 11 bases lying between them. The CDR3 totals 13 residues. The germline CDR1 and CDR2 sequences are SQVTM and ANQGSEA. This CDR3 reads CSVVAWRTGELFF. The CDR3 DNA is TGCAGCGTTGTGGCATGGAGGACCGGGGAGCTGTTTTTT.